A single sample is the source of the 26 T cell receptor beta chains below, sequenced in a study of cytomegalovirus exposure and HLA in healthy donors. The study ran its PCR with 60 Vbeta and 13 Jbeta primers. Clones were sequenced by immunoSEQ multiplex PCR, and TCRdb holds only the in-frame ones, with some missing. The top ten clones hold under 5% of a sample with roughly 180,000 clones, approximately 84% of them seen once. What was sequenced was PBMCs. Receptors were obtained from a girl aged 10-17 years in good health and CMV-seropositive.

The V gene is TRBV27, the J gene TRBJ1-1, with D possibly TRBD1 on 5 matching bases. Trimming removed 7 bases at V and 3 bases at J, with 18 bases between. CDR3 length: 15 amino acids. CDR1 is MNHEY, CDR2 SMNVEV, per germline (reference sequence). The CDR3: CASTRLGDLHTEAFF. The CDR3 DNA is TGTGCCAGCACCCGCCTAGGGGATTTGCACACTGAAGCTTTCTTT.

This clone was detected a few times. The CDR3 nucleotides read TGCGCCAGCAGTGCGACACATCGCACAGATACGCAGTATTTT. Encoded protein: CASSATHRTDTQYF. The chain joins TRBV10-1 to TRBJ2-3, with D hard to call. This CDR3 spans 14 amino acids. The V gene lost 4 bases and the J gene lost 1 base, with 9 bases spanning the gap. CDR1 WNHNN and CDR2 SYGVQD come from the germline V gene (reference sequence).

The chain combines TRBV10-3 with TRBJ2-3; 10 nucleotides agree with TRBD1. Unmatched junction bases numbered 7, after V lost 8 bases and J lost 5 bases. The CDR3 loop spans 14 amino acids. Germline loops: CDR1 ENHRY, CDR2 SYGVKD. CDR3 region: CAIWRGDRGDTQYF. In nucleotides, the CDR3 is TGTGCCATCTGGAGAGGGGACAGGGGAGATACGCAGTATTTT.

The genes are TRBV12-5 and TRBJ2-7, with a possible D match to TRBD1 (5 bases). The CDR3 contains 13 residues. Between the trimmed V and J ends, which lost 2 bases and 6 bases, there was a span of 11 bases. Germline assignment: CDR1 LGHNT and CDR2 FRNRAP. The CDR3 here is CASGLTGPGEQYF. The CDR3 nucleotides read TGTGCTAGTGGTTTGACAGGCCCTGGCGAGCAGTACTTC. The full variable domain, rest sourced from reference TRBV12-5 and TRBJ2-7, is DARVTQTPRHKVTEMGQEVTMRCQPILGHNTVFWYRQTMMQGLELLAYFRNRAPLDDSGMPKDRFSAEMPDATLATLKIQPSEPRDSAVYFCASGLTGPGEQYFGPGTRLTVT.

This clone turned up a few times. The chain recombines TRBV7-9 with TRBJ2-5; 7 positions match TRBD2. Germline V gene data show CDR1 as SEHNR and CDR2 as FQNEAQ (reference sequence). CDR3 length: 15 amino acids. With V trimmed by 5 bases and J by 2 bases, 8 bases remained unmatched. In DNA, the CDR3 is TGTGCCAGCAGCCGGACGAGCGGGGTACAAGAGACCCAGTACTTC. Its translation: CASSRTSGVQETQYF.

CDR3 coding DNA: TGTGCCAGTAGTGCCGGGACACCCAACACTGAAGCTTTCTTT. Amino acids: CASSAGTPNTEAFF. The chain combines TRBV19 with TRBJ1-1; maybe TRBD1 (6 bases). CDR1 is LNHDA, CDR2 SQIVND, per germline (reference sequence). This CDR3 region has 14 residues. Trimming cost V 5 bases and J 2 bases, with 12 bases left between them.

V gene TRBV19 combines with J gene TRBJ1-5; D is perhaps TRBD1 (6 bases). V was cut by 5 bases and J by 3 bases, with 11 bases left in between. Germline loops: CDR1 LNHDA, CDR2 SQIVND (reference sequence). CDR3 length: 14 amino acids. CDR3 protein: CASSVGQYNQPQHF. The CDR3 DNA sequence: TGTGCCAGTAGTGTGGGACAATACAATCAGCCCCAGCATTTT.

The chain joins TRBV11-2 to TRBJ2-2; 10 bases align to TRBD2. Germline lookup yields CDR1 SGHAT and CDR2 FQNNGV. The CDR3 runs to 14 residues. J lost 6 bases, V lost 5 bases, and 3 bases had no gene match. The CDR3 protein is CASSEGLAAGELFF. CDR3 DNA sequence: TGTGCCAGCAGCGAAGGACTAGCGGCCGGGGAGCTGTTTTTT. The full variable domain, completed using reference TRBV11-2 and TRBJ2-2, is EAGVAQSPRYKIIEKRQSVAFWCNPISGHATLYWYQQILGQGPKLLIQFQNNGVVDDSQLPKDRFSAERLKGVDSTLKIQPAKLEDSAVYLCASSEGLAAGELFFGEGSRLTVL.

The J gene is TRBJ1-1, the V gene TRBV19, with D perhaps TRBD1 (5 bases). CDR1 is LNHDA and CDR2 is SQIVND in the germline V gene (reference sequence). CDR3 length equals 13 residues. V lost 2 bases, J lost 2 bases, and 6 bases lay in between. Written as DNA, the CDR3 is TGTGCCAGTAGTATAACAGGAAACACTGAAGCTTTCTTT. Its protein product is CASSITGNTEAFF.

The V gene is TRBV6-1, the J gene TRBJ1-2; D gene uncertain. The CDR3 is made up of 10 amino acids. Trimming cost V 8 bases and J 5 bases, with 6 bases left between them. Germline values: CDR1 MNHNS, CDR2 SASEGT. CDR3 nucleotide sequence: TGTGCCAGCTCATTGTATGGCTACACCTTC. Translated: CASSLYGYTF.

The chain employs TRBV27 and TRBJ1-2; 7 bases match TRBD1. The V segment lost 3 bases and the J segment 4 bases; nucleotides outside the gene matches: 5. Germline V lookup: CDR1 MNHEY, CDR2 SMNVEV (reference sequence). The CDR3 length is 14 residues. CDR3 DNA: TGTGCCAGCAGTTTCTGGGACAGACCCTATGGCTACACCTTC. Encoded protein: CASSFWDRPYGYTF.

V is TRBV11-3 and J is TRBJ1-2, with D perhaps matching TRBD1 (6 bases). The CDR3 is made up of 13 amino acids. Per germline, CDR1 SGHNT and CDR2 YENEEA. V lost 2 bases, J lost 2 bases, and 6 bases lay in between. The CDR3 spells CASSLQGNYGYTF. The DNA of the CDR3 is TGTGCCAGCAGCTTACAGGGGAACTATGGCTACACCTTC. The full variable domain, completed using reference TRBV11-3 and TRBJ1-2, is EAGVVQSPRYKIIEKKQPVAFWCNPISGHNTLYWYLQNLGQGPELLIRYENEEAVDDSQLPKDRFSAERLKGVDSTLKIQPAELGDSAVYLCASSLQGNYGYTFGSGTRLTVV.

The rearrangement uses TRBV5-8 and TRBJ1-4; 10 bases match TRBD1. The germline gives CDR1 SGHTS, CDR2 YDEGEE. V gave up 4 bases and J gave up 2 bases; unmatched junction bases: 14. The CDR3 is 19 amino acids. CDR3 loop: CASSVDRGFGFGTNEKLFF. The CDR3 nucleotides read TGTGCCAGCAGCGTGGACAGGGGGTTTGGGTTTGGCACTAATGAAAAACTGTTTTTT.

This clone was detected only once. The V call is TRBV18, the J call TRBJ1-2, with 11 nucleotides matching TRBD1. J lost 6 bases, V lost 1 base, and 10 bases had no gene match. The CDR3 sequence is 17 residues long. CDR1 is KGHSH, CDR2 LQKENI, per germline. CDR3: CASSPLPGQGGTNGYTF. CDR3 in DNA: TGTGCCAGCTCACCACTTCCGGGACAGGGGGGAACTAATGGCTACACCTTC.

The chain is built from TRBV10-2 and TRBJ1-5; 10 bases are shared with TRBD1. With V trimmed by 3 bases and J by 3 bases, 5 bases remained unmatched. The CDR3 contains 16 residues. The germline CDR1 and CDR2 sequences are WSHSY and SAAADI. This CDR3 reads CASSDTGQGDNQPQHF. CDR3 nucleotide sequence: TGCGCCAGCAGTGATACCGGACAGGGGGACAATCAGCCCCAGCATTTT.

J is TRBJ2-1 and V is TRBV27; 9 nucleotides agree with TRBD2. J was trimmed by 3 bases and V by 2 bases; bases with no gene match: 2. Germline CDR1 and CDR2: MNHEY and SMNVEV (reference sequence). The length of the CDR3 is 15 residues. DNA of the CDR3: TGTGCCAGCAGTTTAGAGACTAGCGGCTACAATGAGCAGTTCTTC. It yields the protein CASSLETSGYNEQFF.

The CDR3 here is CASRGTGFDEQFF. The CDR3 bases are TGTGCCAGTAGAGGGACAGGGTTCGATGAGCAGTTCTTC. V usage is TRBV19 and J usage is TRBJ2-1; TRBD1 agrees at 9 bases. Germline CDR1 is LNHDA and CDR2 is SQIVND (reference sequence). This CDR3 contains 13 residues. The junction had 5 bases not matched to a gene; V was cut back by 6 bases and J by 8 bases.

The chain links TRBV6-6 to TRBJ2-7; a weak D match, TRBD1 (6 bases). V lost 8 bases, J lost 6 bases, and 14 bases lay in between. The CDR3 contains 12 residues. Germline loops: CDR1 MNHNY, CDR2 SVGAGI (reference sequence). CDR3 loop: CASLQGWSEQYF. In nucleotides, the CDR3 is TGTGCCAGCCTCCAGGGGTGGTCCGAGCAGTACTTC.

This clone came up a few times. The chain carries TRBV11-2 and TRBJ2-4; D call uncertain. CDR3 length equals 18 residues. Germline CDR1 reads SGHAT; CDR2 reads FQNNGV. The V end lost 3 bases, the J end lost 0 bases, and 18 bases lay between the germline ends. The CDR3 loop reads CASSLKTNQALAKNIQYF. CDR3 DNA: TGTGCCAGCAGCTTGAAGACAAACCAAGCCTTAGCCAAAAACATTCAGTACTTC.

The count of this clone is one. This chain joins TRBV21-1 and TRBJ2-2; the D call in the table, TRBD1, was not verified against the DNA. TRBV21-1 is reported as a pseudogene. The CDR3 has 16 residues. For the CDR3, the DNA is TGTGCCAGCAGGGGACACTTAATCGCGAACACCGGGGAGCTGTTTTTT. Its protein product is CASRGHLIANTGELFF.

This clone was picked up a small number of times. The CDR3 DNA sequence: TGTGCCAGCAGCCCAACAGGGGGTGGCTACACCTTC. Encoded protein: CASSPTGGGYTF. The chain recombines TRBV7-9 with TRBJ1-2; TRBD1 matches at 8 bases. The CDR3 spans 12 residues. J lost 7 bases, V lost 5 bases, and 3 bases had no gene match. The germline gives CDR1 SEHNR, CDR2 FQNEAQ (reference sequence).

J is TRBJ1-2 and V is TRBV11-2; 11 positions match TRBD1. The J segment lost 6 bases and the V segment lost 5 bases, leaving 11 bases of the junction unmatched. Germline values: CDR1 SGHAT, CDR2 FQNNGV. The CDR3 length is 16 residues. CDR3 protein: CASSPVTGTGGNGYTF. CDR3 bases: TGTGCCAGCAGCCCCGTAACCGGGACAGGGGGGAATGGCTACACCTTC.

The chain employs TRBV11-3 and TRBJ2-5, with a tentative D call TRBD2 (5 bases). Trimming removed 8 bases at V and 2 bases at J, with 15 bases between. CDR1 and CDR2 from the germline V gene are SGHNT and YENEEA. The CDR3 is 14 amino acids. The CDR3 region has the DNA TGTGCCAGCGGTTTCGGGGAAGCACAAGAGACCCAGTACTTC. Encoded protein: CASGFGEAQETQYF.

The J gene is TRBJ1-1, the V gene TRBV27; TRBD1 agrees at 8 bases. Germline V gene sequence: CDR1 MNHEY, CDR2 SMNVEV (reference sequence). V dropped 5 bases and J dropped 4; count of bases not matched to a gene: 3. This CDR3 comprises 13 residues. In DNA, the CDR3 is TGTGCCAGCAGTCTAGACAGGGGCACTGAAGCTTTCTTT. Its protein product is CASSLDRGTEAFF.

The chain combines TRBV30 with TRBJ1-5; 7 bases fit TRBD1. V shed 3 bases and J 4 bases; nucleotides not matched to a gene: 3. CDR1 is GTSNPN and CDR2 is SVGIG in the germline V gene (reference sequence). The CDR3 is made up of 13 amino acids. The CDR3 nucleotides are TGTGCCTGGAGCGAGGGGGCGAATCAGCCCCAGCATTTT. It specifies CAWSEGANQPQHF.

J is TRBJ2-7 and V is TRBV6-1, with D unresolved. Per the germline V gene, CDR1 is MNHNS and CDR2 is SASEGT. V dropped 0 bases and J dropped 3 bases, with 9 bases sitting between them. This CDR3 spans 14 amino acids. The CDR3 reads CASSEASRGYEQYF. The CDR3 DNA follows: TGTGCCAGCAGTGAAGCATCCAGAGGCTACGAGCAGTACTTC.